These 17 T cell receptor beta chains were all obtained from the same sample, sequenced in a study of regulatory T cells in long-lasting Graves disease. Time point here: newly diagnosed GD, antithyroid drugs for less than 3 months. Scientists built the TCR library using RNA that was extracted from PBMCs. CDR3 regions were amplified by Arm-PCR using iRepertoire HTBI primers to build TCR beta libraries. MiXCR, applied by TCRdb to the multiplex PCR reads, yields one record per CDR3 protein. This table has just over 600,000 distinct CDR3 sequences, approximately 15% appearing once. The data were also submitted as part of a second study, on T cells in Graves' hyperthyroidism and ophthalmopathy.

The sequencing used peripheral blood mononuclear cells (PBMCs), collected at new diagnosis, from a patient treated with antithyroid drugs. Receptor source: a woman between 25 and 40 years old with Graves disease.

Many counts were recorded for this clonotype. The V call is TRBV7-2, the J call TRBJ2-7; D might be TRBD1 or TRBD2, each matching 6 bases. The V end lost 4 bases, the J end lost 3 bases, and 16 bases lay between the germline ends. The CDR3 loop spans 15 amino acids. Germline V gene sequence: CDR1 SGHTA, CDR2 FQGNSA. CDR3: CASSSIHGGLYEQYF. In nucleotides, the CDR3 is TGTGCCAGCAGCTCGATCCATGGGGGGCTCTACGAGCAGTACTTC.

The chain recombines TRBV3-1 with TRBJ2-3; 10 nucleotides match TRBD1. The germline V gene has CDR1 LGHDT and CDR2 YNNKEL (reference sequence). The CDR3 contains 14 residues. The V segment lost 5 bases and the J segment 5 bases; nucleotides outside the gene matches: 4. The CDR3 bases are TGTGCCAGCAGCTTCGACAGGGGGCAAGATACGCAGTATTTT. Translated: CASSFDRGQDTQYF.

As DNA, the CDR3 is TGTGCCAGCAGACCGATGGGGGGTAACTACGAGCAGTACTTC. Protein product: CASRPMGGNYEQYF. V gene TRBV27 combines with J gene TRBJ2-7; a possible D gene is TRBD2 (6 bases). The germline V and J ends were trimmed by 6 bases and 3 bases, with 15 bases remaining between them. This CDR3 has 14 residues. Germline loops: CDR1 MNHEY, CDR2 SMNVEV (reference sequence).

This sequence joins TRBV28 and TRBJ2-2; 9 bases are shared with TRBD2. The germline V gene has CDR1 MDHEN and CDR2 SYDVKM. The CDR3 consists of 15 residues. Trimming cost V 6 bases and J 3 bases; bases outside gene matches: 5. The CDR3 loop is CASRMIAGDTGELFF. The CDR3 DNA follows: TGTGCCAGCAGAATGATAGCGGGGGACACCGGGGAGCTGTTTTTT.

This clonotype was detected only a few times. The chain couples TRBV29-1 to TRBJ2-5; 8 bases agree with TRBD1. The CDR3 is 13 amino acids. CDR1 SQVTM and CDR2 ANQGSEA come from the germline V gene. The ends lost 7 bases at V and 4 bases at J; junction bases unmatched: 8. CDR3 loop: CSGRQGLRETQYF. Here the CDR3 DNA reads TGCAGCGGAAGACAGGGGCTTCGAGAGACCCAGTACTTC. Full variable domain (rest looked up from reference TRBV29-1 and TRBJ2-5): SAVISQKPSRDICQRGTSLTIQCQVDSQVTMMFWYRQQPGQSLTLIATANQGSEATYESGFVIDKFPISRPNLTFSTLTVSNMSPEDSSIYLCSGRQGLRETQYFGPGTRLLVL.

This clonotype was observed many times. V gene TRBV20-1 combines with J gene TRBJ1-1; no clear D gene. The length of the CDR3 is 12 residues. Germline loops: CDR1 DFQATT, CDR2 SNEGSKA (reference sequence). With 6 bases removed from V and 6 bases from J, the gap between germline ends came to 14 bases. The CDR3 spells CSASPAQAEAFF. The CDR3 nucleotides are TGCAGTGCGAGTCCGGCGCAGGCTGAAGCTTTCTTT.

This clonotype turned up a few times. The chain links TRBV28 to TRBJ1-2, with 7 bases matching TRBD1. CDR1 is MDHEN, CDR2 SYDVKM, per germline. J lost 9 bases, V lost 4 bases, and 11 bases had no gene match. The CDR3 contains 14 residues. The CDR3 DNA follows: TGTGCCAGCAGTTACCTCGGGACAGCGGATCGCTACACCTTC. This codes for CASSYLGTADRYTF.

This chain uses TRBV7-9 with TRBJ2-3; a possible D gene is TRBD1 (6 bases). CDR3 length: 15 residues. Looked up from germline, CDR1 is SEHNR and CDR2 is FQNEAQ (reference sequence). V was clipped by 3 bases and J by 4 bases, with 14 bases between them. For the CDR3, the DNA is TGTGCCAGCAGCTTCCAGGGGCTCGCTGCAGATACGCAGTATTTT. Its protein is CASSFQGLAADTQYF. Based on the CDR3 plus reference TRBV7-9 and TRBJ2-3, the full variable domain is DTGVSQNPRHKITKRGQNVTFRCDPISEHNRLYWYRQTLGQGPEFLTYFQNEAQLEKSRLLSDRFSAERPKGSFSTLEIQRTEQGDSAMYLCASSFQGLAADTQYFGPGTRLTVL.

This clonotype was detected many times. The chain is built from TRBV16 and TRBJ1-5; tentative D call: TRBD1 (5 bases). Per germline, CDR1 KGHSY and CDR2 FQNENV. The length of the CDR3 is 15 residues. Between the trimmed V and J ends, which lost 4 bases and 3 bases, there was a span of 13 bases. CDR3 in DNA: TGTGCCAGCAGCCGTGAAGGGGTCAACAATCAGCCCCAGCATTTT. Its protein product is CASSREGVNNQPQHF.

This clonotype appeared once. V usage is TRBV20-1 and J usage is TRBJ1-4, with D unclear. V was pared by 3 bases and J by 3 bases, with 11 bases between. This CDR3 contains 14 residues. The germline V gene has CDR1 DFQATT and CDR2 SNEGSKA (reference sequence). The CDR3 DNA follows: TGCAGTGCTAGTCTTACAGCGGCTAATGAAAAACTGTTTTTT. Translated, it gives CSASLTAANEKLFF.

This clonotype was counted at least ten times. This sequence joins TRBV18 and TRBJ2-3; D gene unclear. The CDR3 totals 15 residues. V was clipped by 2 bases and J by 2 bases, with 11 bases between them. Germline assignment: CDR1 KGHSH and CDR2 LQKENI. The CDR3 sequence: CASSPKWAVTDTQYF. Here the CDR3 DNA reads TGTGCCAGCTCACCAAAGTGGGCGGTCACAGATACGCAGTATTTT.

This clonotype has a count of ten or more. V and J are TRBV5-1 and TRBJ1-1; perhaps TRBD1 as D (5 bases). V lost 1 base to trimming and J lost 0 bases, with 10 bases between them. The CDR3 has 15 amino acids. Looked up from germline, CDR1 is SGHRS and CDR2 is YFSETQ. CDR3 sequence: CASSLSGTVNTEAFF. As DNA, the CDR3 is TGCGCCAGCAGCTTGTCCGGGACGGTGAACACTGAAGCTTTCTTT. Full variable domain (remainder filled in from reference TRBV5-1 and TRBJ1-1): KAGVTQTPRYLIKTRGQQVTLSCSPISGHRSVSWYQQTPGQGLQFLFEYFSETQRNKGNFPGRFSGRQFSNSRSEMNVSTLELGDSALYLCASSLSGTVNTEAFFGQGTRLTVV.

The chain combines TRBV6-1 with TRBJ2-7, with a tentative D call TRBD2 (6 bases). The V end lost 3 bases, the J end lost 2 bases, and 8 bases lay between the germline ends. The CDR3 runs to 13 residues. CDR1 and CDR2 from the germline V gene are MNHNS and SASEGT. CDR3 bases: TGTGCCAGCAGTGAGGACTACACCTACGAGCAGTACTTC. This encodes CASSEDYTYEQYF.

The rearrangement links TRBV19 to TRBJ1-1, with 7 bases fitting TRBD1. Germline values: CDR1 LNHDA, CDR2 SQIVND (reference sequence). The CDR3 length is 16 residues. V dropped 3 bases and J dropped 0; count of bases not matched to a gene: 7. The CDR3, as DNA: TGTGCCAGTAGTATTTTACAGGGGAATCTGAACACTGAAGCTTTCTTT. Amino acids: CASSILQGNLNTEAFF.

By share, this clonotype counts as medium-sized. The chain couples TRBV12-3 or TRBV12-4 to TRBJ1-1, with 8 bases fitting TRBD1. The CDR3 runs 15 residues. Trimming took 5 bases from V and 5 from J; bases not matched to a gene: 10. CDR3 nucleotides: TGTGCCAGCAGTCAGAGACAGGGGAAATTGACTGAAGCTTTCTTT. Translated, it gives CASSQRQGKLTEAFF.

V gene TRBV5-6 combines with J gene TRBJ2-3; 12 nucleotides align to TRBD2. In germline, CDR1 is SGHDT, CDR2 YYEEEE. The V and J ends lost 4 bases and 1 base, in that order; junction bases with no gene match: 4. CDR3 length: 16 residues. The CDR3 DNA reads as TGTGCCAGCAGCCAGAGACTAGCGGGAGGCACAGATACGCAGTATTTT. Its protein product is CASSQRLAGGTDTQYF.

The chain couples TRBV6-2 or TRBV6-3 to TRBJ2-3; D is possibly TRBD2 (6 bases). Trimming left V 8 bases short and J 2 bases short, with 11 bases between. The CDR3 is 13 amino acids. Per the germline V gene, CDR1 is MNHEY and CDR2 is SVGEGT. DNA for the CDR3: TGTGCCAGCTTTGGCGGGACCACAGATACGCAGTATTTT. Its protein is CASFGGTTDTQYF.